This T cell receptor beta chain came from a study of identical twins (dated by TCRdb to the mid-2010s). Looking at the study overall: The study deep-sequenced TCR alpha and beta repertoires from monozygotic twins, unrelated adults of various ages and cord blood to test whether fetal clonotypes persist. To rule out contamination, the twin experiments were replicated at different times with different library preparation protocols.

Every donor was a healthy Caucasian. Three pairs of female monozygotic twins, all aged roughly 18 to 29 years, were included in the twin cohort. Peripheral blood mononuclear cells were used as the source from which RNA for TCR libraries was isolated. Trimming removed 4 bases from V and 7 bases from J, leaving 14 bases between the germline ends. Sequences SGDLS (CDR1) and YYNGEE (CDR2) are obtained from the germline V gene. The CDR3 spans 14 residues, from the cysteine through the phenylalanine. The only DNA kept is the CDR3, 42 bases in frame from the first base. A word on this clonotype: There is no known antigen for this receptor. Base qualities are not recorded, but no much larger clone differs from it by a single base.

On the study overall, not on this receptor specifically: Out-of-frame TCR alpha sharing in monozygotic twins was systematically underestimated by recombination models, whereas sharing between unrelated individuals was in agreement with the recombination models. Because the same donors could not be followed over many years, the conclusions relied on cross-sectional statistical analysis. Abundant cord blood beta clonotypes carried fewer insertions; young adult naive repertoires showed a weaker similar trend, while memory repertoires showed none. The excess sharing between twins in beta out-of-frame sequences was weaker because fewer shared sequences reduced the signal-to-noise ratio. Invariant T cells such as MAIT and iNKT could partly confound zero-insertion analyses, though diverse VJ usage argued against this for most clonotypes. Compared with coincidental sharing between unrelated individuals, an excess of low generation-probability sequences was observed among out-of-frame TCR alpha sequences shared between twins.

Receptors were amplified or captured by 5' RACE. The instrument given in TCRdb is Illumina HiSeq 2000. A universal primer binding site was added through template switching, and the final cDNA carried a unique molecular identifier so that TCR cDNA molecules could be counted accurately. Specific primers in the conserved constant-segment region were used to synthesize first-strand cDNA for TCR alpha and beta chains. To control for contamination, every cDNA library carried two barcodes: a SMART-Mk sample barcode plus Illumina barcodes. Two successive PCR steps introduced TruSeq adapter sequences along with Illumina sample barcodes. Sequencing of the TCR alpha and beta cDNA libraries was done on the Illumina HiSeq platform using custom primers. The original methods were these. Unique molecular identifiers were extracted from raw reads with MiGEC, and CDR3 positions were determined with MiXCR. For each individual, recombination models were inferred using an EM algorithm with the repgenHMM and IGoR tools. The tcR package in R was used for shared clonotype analysis, with sharing normalized by the product of cloneset sizes. To study raw recombination free of thymic and clonal selection effects, out-of-frame nonproductive sequences were analyzed. TCRdb reprocessed the public reads (quality trimming at Q25 with fastp, clone calling with MiXCR) and kept in-frame beta chains. One record per CDR3 amino acid sequence lists the most common genes and DNA. It is TCRdb's table, rather than the study itself, that gives the V and J calls and clone size. Here the sample has roughly 750,000 distinct CDR3 sequences; around 20% occur a single time. Of the sample, over 4% falls within the top ten clones.

These records were also assigned to another study, of T cells expressing NK-cell markers. Taken from the second paper: TCR beta-chain repertoires were profiled in sorted CD3+CD56+NKG2C+, CD3+CD56+NKG2C- and CD3+CD56-NKG2C+ T-cell subsets from eight donors. Among the eight sequenced donors, only one was HCMV-seronegative, while the other seven were HCMV-seropositive. To restrict sorting to alphabetaTCR-expressing T cells, an anti-gammadeltaTCR antibody was added in several experiments. In five to seven donors, the dominant CD3+CD56+NKG2C+ clonotypes were found to rank among the top 10 CD8+ clonotypes and to make up about 1.0-7.0% of CD8+ T cells. Those dominant clonotypes were again the most abundant among CD3+CD56-NKG2C+ cells in four donors, at 28.3-60.1%. Whether the expanded NKG2C-expressing T cell clones were specific for HCMV antigens was left unclear. The eight sequenced donors were randomly selected healthy volunteers, three men and five women. HCMV-specific IgG was detected in serum with a commercial ELISA kit to determine HCMV serostatus. For a handful of donors, bulk peripheral blood T-cell repertoires were also sequenced from unsorted PBMC. MIGEC was used to demultiplex reads and group reads by UMI, and MiTCR was used to assemble and quantify clonotypes. To exclude erroneous sequences, only TCR cDNA sequences supported by at least two reads were retained. The tcR package was used for downstream repertoire analysis, with clonotypes matched between fractions based on CDR3 nucleotide sequence plus V segment. VDJmatch was used to annotate antigen specificity against VDJdb, with one amino acid substitution allowed in CDR3.

This receptor was taken from a young woman in good health. Material for sequencing was PBMCs. The chain is made from TRBV9 and TRBJ2-2; no D segment can be confidently identified. The CDR3 protein: CASSTSEKRGELFF. The nucleotides read TGTGCCAGCAGCACGAGCGAGAAGCGCGGGGAGCTGTTTTTT.